This record looks at one T cell receptor beta chain sequence and its context. The CDR3 is made up of 12 amino acids. The V and J ends lost 8 bases and 8 bases, in that order; junction bases with no gene match: 6. The V gene's germline CDR1 is ENHRY and CDR2 SYGVKD. Carrying unique molecular identifiers, the cDNA also gained a universal primer site through template switching. From the 5' RACE reads, TCRdb called clonotypes with MiXCR, one entry per CDR3 protein. Among 650,000 to 750,000 distinct CDR3 sequences, less than 25% were seen once, and the ten largest hold more than 4%. This sample was taken from a study of identical twins. These same data were also listed under a study on T cells expressing NK-cell markers. That work contributes: In sorted CD3+CD56+NKG2C+, CD3+CD56+NKG2C- and CD3+CD56-NKG2C+ T cells, TCR beta repertoires were obtained. Anti-gamma-delta TCR antibody use in several experiments restricted sorting to alpha-beta TCR T cells. As a fraction of CD8+ T cells, dominant NKG2C+ clonotypes reached roughly 1.0-7.0% in six donors.

Sequencing was done on a sample of PBMCs. The chain employs TRBV10-3 and TRBJ2-1, with 7 bases matching TRBD1. The receptor was isolated from a woman between 18 and 30 years old in good health. The CDR3 region has the DNA TGTGCCATCCAGGGGGAAGTCCATGAGCAGTTCTTC. It codes for CAIQGEVHEQFF.